This T cell receptor beta chain originates from a study of OX40 agonist ivuxolimab in advanced cancers. Study information: Participants averaged approximately 65 years of age (range about 23 to 80) and were around 80% male.

The protocol was immunoSEQ multiplex PCR, while the TCRdb copy is restricted to in-frame clones and leaves out a portion. The table records about 88,000 clones, more than 70% of them present only once. In the case of this clone: Its antigen remains unidentified.

From germline, CDR1 is MGHDK and CDR2 SYGVNS. The J segment lost 9 bases and the V segment lost 10 bases, leaving 13 bases of the junction unmatched. This CDR3 is built from 14 residues. Whole-study findings and limits: CD4+ and CD8+ blood T cells expanded clonally by week 6 at 0.1 to 3.0 mg/kg. Relative to CD4+ cells, CD8+ T cells on average had more expanded clones.

The sequencing used CD4+ or CD8+ T cells sorted from blood, collected in a trial of the OX40 agonist ivuxolimab. The sequence came from an adult with an advanced solid tumor such as melanoma, head and neck, liver or kidney cancer. The J gene is TRBJ2-1, the V gene TRBV25-1, with 9 bases matching TRBD2. CDR3 amino acids: CATRGSGREGEQFF. DNA for the CDR3: TGTGCCACCCGGGGTAGCGGGAGAGAAGGTGAGCAGTTCTTC.